This is a list of T cell receptor beta chains from one sample in a study of T cell responses to AZD1222 COVID-19 vaccine. The assay was immunoSEQ multiplex PCR, and TCRdb's table has in-frame clones only and misses some. The sample carries roughly 150,000 clones, 90% recorded once. This material consisted of peripheral blood, taken on day 0 of AZD1222 vaccination. These receptor sequences come from an adult in good health. Each CDR3 is given with its conserved first and last residue. D genes are given only for firm matches. Size is omitted from some rows. Given values are once, few, many or a class for expanded clones.

abundance	d_gene	v_gene	j_gene	CDR3nt	CDR3aa
-	TRBD1	TRBV27	TRBJ1-1	TGTGCCAGCAGTCAAAGACAGGGTAACACTGAAGCTTTCTTT	CASSQRQGNTEAFF
-	-	TRBV9	TRBJ2-3	TGTGCCAGCAGCGTAGAGGCAGACACAGATACGCAGTATTTT	CASSVEADTDTQYF
once	-	TRBV27	TRBJ2-7	TGTGCCAGCAGCCCCGGGACTGGCTACGAGCAGTACTTC	CASSPGTGYEQYF
-	-	TRBV20-1	TRBJ1-1	TGCAGTGGGCGCCAGAACACTGAAGCTTTCTTT	CSGRQNTEAFF
-	-	TRBV7-2	TRBJ1-4	TGTGCCAGCAGCTCAACAGCCACAACTAATGAAAAACTGTTTTTT	CASSSTATTNEKLFF
-	-	TRBV28	TRBJ1-2	TGTGCCAGCCTACCTTGGGGCGGAGATGGCTACACCTTC	CASLPWGGDGYTF
-	-	TRBV27	TRBJ2-2	TGTGCCAGCAGAGATGGGACGGTAAACACCGGGGAGCTGTTTTTT	CASRDGTVNTGELFF
-	TRBD1	TRBV27	TRBJ2-6	TGTGCCAGCAGTTCGACAGGGGGCGAGGCCGGGGCCAACGTCCTGACTTTC	CASSSTGGEAGANVLTF
few	TRBD1	TRBV6-2/TRBV6-3	TRBJ1-5	TGTGCCAGCAGTTACCGGGCAGGGGGCGGGATGGGCAATCAGCCCCAGCATTTT	CASSYRAGGGMGNQPQHF
once	TRBD1	TRBV28	TRBJ1-1	TGTGCCAGCAGGGATATACAGGGGGCTACGGACACTGAAGCTTTCTTT	CASRDIQGATDTEAFF
-	-	TRBV5-1	TRBJ2-1	TGCGCCAGCAGCTTACGAACTGGGGCTAGTGAGCAGTTCTTC	CASSLRTGASEQFF
-	-	TRBV4-3	TRBJ1-2	TGCGCCAGCAGCCGAAGCAGGAACTATGGCTACACCTTC	CASSRSRNYGYTF
-	-	TRBV7-8	TRBJ1-5	TGTGCCAGCAACAAAGACGGGACGTATAGCAATCAGCCCCAGCATTTT	CASNKDGTYSNQPQHF
once	-	TRBV4-3	TRBJ2-6	TGCGCCAGCAGCCACGAAAGGGGCTCTGGGGCCAACGTCCTGACTTTC	CASSHERGSGANVLTF
-	TRBD2	TRBV7-3	TRBJ2-7	TGTGCCAGCAGCCCGACTAGCGGGACACGTCTGTACTTC	CASSPTSGTRLYF
-	TRBD2	TRBV19	TRBJ2-5	TGTGCCAGTAGTGACCTAGCGGGAGGTGGGGAGACCCAGTACTTC	CASSDLAGGGETQYF
-	TRBD1	TRBV27	TRBJ1-1	TGTGCCAGCAGTAAACAGGGGAGAGAGGACACTGAAGCTTTCTTT	CASSKQGREDTEAFF
few	-	TRBV27	TRBJ1-2	TGTGCCAGCAGTTTATCGGGTGGGGGGACCCTTGGCTACACCTTC	CASSLSGGGTLGYTF
-	-	TRBV24-1	TRBJ1-2	TGTGCCACCAGTGATTCAAGATCTCCATTCAGTGGCTACACCTTC	CATSDSRSPFSGYTF
-	-	TRBV2	TRBJ2-2	TGTGCCAGCAGCGTAGAAATGACCCGGGCCGGGGAGCTGTTTTTT	CASSVEMTRAGELFF
-	TRBD1	TRBV7-2	TRBJ1-1	TGTGCCAGCAGCCCCTGGACAGGGAACACTGAAGCTTTCTTT	CASSPWTGNTEAFF
-	TRBD2	TRBV12-5	TRBJ2-3	TGTGCTAGTGGATCCCGGAGACTAGCGGGACCTAAACCCACAGATACGCAGTATTTT	CASGSRRLAGPKPTDTQYF
once	-	TRBV28	TRBJ1-2	TGTGCCAGCAGTTTTGGGACACGCTATGGCTACACCTTC	CASSFGTRYGYTF
-	TRBD2	TRBV7-2	TRBJ2-3	TGTGCCAGCAGCTTAGGAGTTCTAGCGGGAGCCACAGATACGCAGTATTTT	CASSLGVLAGATDTQYF
-	TRBD1	TRBV28	TRBJ1-2	TGTGCCAGCAGTTCAACCGGGACAGGGGGCTTAGGCTACACCTTC	CASSSTGTGGLGYTF
-	-	TRBV3-1/TRBV3-2	TRBJ2-3	TGTGCCAGCAGCCAAGACTTCGGGAGCGTCACAGATACGCAGTATTTT	CASSQDFGSVTDTQYF
-	-	TRBV7-2	TRBJ1-2	TGTGCCAGCAGCCGCCTGGGGGGGAACCATGGCTACACCTTC	CASSRLGGNHGYTF
once	-	TRBV28	TRBJ1-3	TGTGCCAGCAGTTTTGGGTACTCTGGAAACACCATATATTTT	CASSFGYSGNTIYF